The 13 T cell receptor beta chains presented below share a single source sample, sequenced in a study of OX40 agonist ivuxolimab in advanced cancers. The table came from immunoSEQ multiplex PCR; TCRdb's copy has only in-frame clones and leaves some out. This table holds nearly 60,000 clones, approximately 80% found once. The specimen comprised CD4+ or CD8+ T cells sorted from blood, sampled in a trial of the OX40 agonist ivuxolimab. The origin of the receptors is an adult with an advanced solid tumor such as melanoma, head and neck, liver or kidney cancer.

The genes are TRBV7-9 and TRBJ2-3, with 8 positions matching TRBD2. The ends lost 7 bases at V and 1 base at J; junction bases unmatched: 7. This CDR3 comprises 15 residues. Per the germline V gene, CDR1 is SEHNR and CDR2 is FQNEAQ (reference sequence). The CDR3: CASIMSRGGTDTQYF. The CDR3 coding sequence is TGTGCCAGCATTATGTCGCGGGGGGGCACAGATACGCAGTATTTT.

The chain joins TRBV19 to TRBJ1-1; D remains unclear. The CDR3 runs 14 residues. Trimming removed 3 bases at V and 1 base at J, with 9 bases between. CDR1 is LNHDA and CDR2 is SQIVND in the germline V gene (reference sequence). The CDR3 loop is CASSIGRWNTEAFF. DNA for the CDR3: TGTGCCAGTAGTATCGGCAGATGGAACACTGAAGCTTTCTTT.

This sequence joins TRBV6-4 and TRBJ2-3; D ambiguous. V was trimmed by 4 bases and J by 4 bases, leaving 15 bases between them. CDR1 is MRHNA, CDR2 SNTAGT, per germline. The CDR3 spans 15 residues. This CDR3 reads CASSAQPSGSDTQYF. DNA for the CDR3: TGTGCCAGCAGTGCGCAGCCTAGTGGGTCAGATACGCAGTATTTT.

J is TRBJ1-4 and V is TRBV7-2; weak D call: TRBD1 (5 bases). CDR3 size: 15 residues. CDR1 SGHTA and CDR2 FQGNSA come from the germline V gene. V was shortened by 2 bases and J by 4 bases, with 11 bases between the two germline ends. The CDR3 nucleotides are TGTGCCAGCAGCTTAAACGGGGGGAGTAATGAAAAACTGTTTTTT. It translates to CASSLNGGSNEKLFF. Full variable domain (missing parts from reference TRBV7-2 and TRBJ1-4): GAGVSQSPSNKVTEKGKDVELRCDPISGHTALYWYRQSLGQGLEFLIYFQGNSAPDKSGLPSDRFSAERTGGSVSTLTIQRTQQEDSAVYLCASSLNGGSNEKLFFGSGTQLSVL.

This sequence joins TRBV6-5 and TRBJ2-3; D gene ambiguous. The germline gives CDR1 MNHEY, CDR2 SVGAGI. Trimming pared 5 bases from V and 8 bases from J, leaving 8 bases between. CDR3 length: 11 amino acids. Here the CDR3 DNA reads TGTGCCAGCAGTAGGGAAAGTACGCAGTATTTT. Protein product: CASSRESTQYF.

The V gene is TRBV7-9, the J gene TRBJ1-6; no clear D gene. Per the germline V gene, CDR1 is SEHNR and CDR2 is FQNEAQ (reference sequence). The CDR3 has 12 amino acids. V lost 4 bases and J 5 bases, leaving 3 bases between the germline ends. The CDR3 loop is CASSSDNSPLHF. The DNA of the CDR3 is TGTGCCAGCAGCTCAGATAATTCACCCCTCCACTTT.

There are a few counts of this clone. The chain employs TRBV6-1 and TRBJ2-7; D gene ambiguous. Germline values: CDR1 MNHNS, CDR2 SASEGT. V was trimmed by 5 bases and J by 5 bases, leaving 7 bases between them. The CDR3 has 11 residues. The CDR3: CASSPLHEQYF. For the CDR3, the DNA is TGTGCCAGCAGTCCTTTACACGAGCAGTACTTC.

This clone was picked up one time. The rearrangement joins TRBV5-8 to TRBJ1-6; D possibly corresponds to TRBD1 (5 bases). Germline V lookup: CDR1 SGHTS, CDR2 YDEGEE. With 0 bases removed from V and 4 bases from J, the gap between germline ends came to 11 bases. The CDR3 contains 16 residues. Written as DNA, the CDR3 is TGTGCCAGCAGCTTGGAAACGGGGCTTTATAATTCACCCCTCCACTTT. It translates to CASSLETGLYNSPLHF.

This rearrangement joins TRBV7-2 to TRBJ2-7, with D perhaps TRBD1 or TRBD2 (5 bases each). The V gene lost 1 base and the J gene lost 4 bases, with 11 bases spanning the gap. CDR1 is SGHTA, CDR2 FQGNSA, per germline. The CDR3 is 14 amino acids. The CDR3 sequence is CASSLGRDEYEQYF. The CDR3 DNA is TGTGCCAGCAGCTTAGGCAGGGACGAATACGAGCAGTACTTC.

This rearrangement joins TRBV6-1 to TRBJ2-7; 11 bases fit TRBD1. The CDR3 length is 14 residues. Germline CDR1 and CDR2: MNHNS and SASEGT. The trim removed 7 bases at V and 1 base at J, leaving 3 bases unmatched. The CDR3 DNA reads TGTGCCAGCACGGACAGGGGGCTATCCTACGAGCAGTACTTC. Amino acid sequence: CASTDRGLSYEQYF.

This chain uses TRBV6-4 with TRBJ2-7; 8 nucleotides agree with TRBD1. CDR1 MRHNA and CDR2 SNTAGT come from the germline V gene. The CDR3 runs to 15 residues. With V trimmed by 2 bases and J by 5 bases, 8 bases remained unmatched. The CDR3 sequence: CASSDPRGPKDEQYF. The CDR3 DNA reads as TGTGCCAGCAGTGACCCCAGGGGGCCCAAGGACGAGCAGTACTTC.

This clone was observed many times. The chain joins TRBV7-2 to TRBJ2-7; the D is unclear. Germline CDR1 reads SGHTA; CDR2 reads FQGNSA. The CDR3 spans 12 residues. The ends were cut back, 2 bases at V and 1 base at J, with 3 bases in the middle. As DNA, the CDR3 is TGTGCCAGCAGCTTACGTTCCTACGAGCAGTACTTC. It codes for CASSLRSYEQYF.

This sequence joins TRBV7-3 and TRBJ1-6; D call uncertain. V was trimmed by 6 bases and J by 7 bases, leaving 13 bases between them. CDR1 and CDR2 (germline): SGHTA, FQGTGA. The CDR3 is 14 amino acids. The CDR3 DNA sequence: TGTGCCAGCAGGCTCGATAATTCGAATTCACCCCTCCACTTT. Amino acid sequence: CASRLDNSNSPLHF. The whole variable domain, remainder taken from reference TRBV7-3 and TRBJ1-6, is GAGVSQTPSNKVTEKGKYVELRCDPISGHTALYWYRQSLGQGPEFLIYFQGTGAADDSGLPNDRFFAVRPEGSVSTLKIQRTERGDSAVYLCASRLDNSNSPLHFGNGTRLTVT.